These 10 T cell receptor beta chains were sequenced from one sample in a study of technical replicates of blood from a few donors. This table comes from immunoSEQ multiplex PCR, and its TCRdb copy is limited to in-frame clones, with some not included. The sample contains tens of thousands of clones, 90% to 95% of which appear only once. Source material: PBMCs. The receptors come from a human donor in good health. Some clones in this sample may be carry-over from other donors' samples.

The rearrangement uses TRBV27 and TRBJ2-5; D perhaps matches TRBD2 (5 bases). Trimming shortened V by 8 bases and J by 2 bases, and 12 bases separated the two germline ends. The CDR3 runs to 13 residues. Germline loops: CDR1 MNHEY, CDR2 SMNVEV (reference sequence). The CDR3 bases are TGTGCCAGCCGGAGGTCAGCTCAAGAGACCCAGTACTTC. Protein: CASRRSAQETQYF.

This clone was picked up one time. The chain employs TRBV5-4 and TRBJ2-6, with TRBD1 matching over 7 bases. The CDR3 is 19 residues long. The germline V gene has CDR1 SGHNT and CDR2 YYREEE (reference sequence). The J segment lost 0 bases and the V segment lost 0 bases, leaving 9 bases of the junction unmatched. The CDR3 region is CASSLGQGPSGSGANVLTF. The CDR3 nucleotides are TGTGCCAGCAGCTTGGGACAGGGACCTTCAGGCTCTGGGGCCAACGTCCTGACTTTC.

This sequence joins TRBV7-3 and TRBJ2-3; tentatively, D is TRBD1 (5 bases). Germline lookup yields CDR1 SGHTA and CDR2 FQGTGA. V lost 4 bases, J lost 4 bases, and 12 bases lay in between. The CDR3 spans 14 residues. CDR3 loop: CASSSGWGADTQYF. DNA of the CDR3: TGTGCCAGCAGCTCTGGGTGGGGCGCAGATACGCAGTATTTT.

The chain links TRBV29-1 to TRBJ2-1; 12 positions match TRBD1. This CDR3 spans 14 amino acids. Germline V gene sequence: CDR1 SQVTM, CDR2 ANQGSEA. V shed 6 bases and J 7 bases; nucleotides not matched to a gene: 7. This CDR3 is CSVWGQGAQNEQFF. In DNA, the CDR3 is TGCAGCGTCTGGGGACAGGGGGCGCAAAATGAGCAGTTCTTC.

This clone was seen once. V gene TRBV14 combines with J gene TRBJ2-4; 7 positions agree with TRBD2. Trimming at V came to 4 bases and at J to 8 bases, leaving 14 bases not matched to a gene. The CDR3 runs 16 residues. Germline values: CDR1 SGHDN, CDR2 FVKESK. The CDR3 loop is CASSRRQVAGVDIQYF. CDR3 DNA: TGTGCCAGCAGCCGGCGCCAGGTGGCGGGAGTCGACATTCAGTACTTC.

The V gene is TRBV7-9, the J gene TRBJ2-3, with D maybe TRBD1 (5 bases). The CDR3 extends over 18 amino acids. Deletions cut 4 bases from V and 1 base from J, with 21 bases between. Per germline, CDR1 SEHNR and CDR2 FQNEAQ (reference sequence). CDR3 amino acids: CASSSRQTAEPRTDTQYF. As DNA, the CDR3 is TGTGCCAGCAGCTCCCGACAGACGGCCGAGCCACGCACAGATACGCAGTATTTT.

The chain joins TRBV4-2 to TRBJ1-2, with D possibly matching TRBD1 (5 bases). Germline CDR1 and CDR2: LGHNA and YNFKEQ. This CDR3 is built from 15 residues. The V and J ends lost 4 bases and 8 bases respectively, with 20 bases between them. The CDR3 coding sequence is TGTGCCAGCAGCCCGCAGTCAGGAGGGGTAGTAGGCTACACCTTC. This translates into CASSPQSGGVVGYTF.

The chain is built from TRBV4-3 and TRBJ1-4, with D uncertain. Trimming stripped 1 base from V and 10 bases from J, with 13 bases between. Germline lookup yields CDR1 LGHNA and CDR2 YSLEER. This CDR3 spans 14 amino acids. The CDR3 DNA reads as TGCGCCAGCAGCCAAGGCTCGGGTCCGGGAAAACTGTTTTTT. Protein sequence: CASSQGSGPGKLFF.

The chain employs TRBV9 and TRBJ2-7, with D maybe TRBD1 (6 bases). This CDR3 has 14 amino acids. V was clipped by 4 bases and J by 2 bases, with 13 bases between them. Germline V gene sequence: CDR1 SGDLS, CDR2 YYNGEE. In nucleotides, the CDR3 is TGTGCCAGCAGCTCGGACAGTTCACCCTACGAGCAGTACTTC. Residues: CASSSDSSPYEQYF.

This chain links TRBV7-3 with TRBJ2-1; 11 bases align to TRBD2. The V and J ends lost 5 bases and 15 bases, in that order; junction bases with no gene match: 9. The CDR3 spans 13 residues. CDR1 SGHTA and CDR2 FQGTGA come from the germline V gene. CDR3 loop: CASSLVAGGPSFF. CDR3 nucleotide sequence: TGTGCCAGCAGCCTAGTAGCGGGAGGGCCCTCGTTCTTC.